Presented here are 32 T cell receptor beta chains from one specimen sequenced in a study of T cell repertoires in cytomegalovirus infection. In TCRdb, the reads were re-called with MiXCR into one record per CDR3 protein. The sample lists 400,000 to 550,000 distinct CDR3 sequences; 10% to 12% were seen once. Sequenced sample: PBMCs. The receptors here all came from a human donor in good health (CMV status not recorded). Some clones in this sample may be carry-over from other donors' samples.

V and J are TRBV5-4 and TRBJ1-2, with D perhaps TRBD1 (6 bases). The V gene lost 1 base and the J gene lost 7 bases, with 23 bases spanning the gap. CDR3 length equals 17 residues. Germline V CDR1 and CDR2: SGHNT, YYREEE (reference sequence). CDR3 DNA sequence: TGTGCCAGCAGCTTGAGGGGGGGGGGGGCGGCTATCAGTGGCTACACCTTC. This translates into CASSLRGGGAAISGYTF.

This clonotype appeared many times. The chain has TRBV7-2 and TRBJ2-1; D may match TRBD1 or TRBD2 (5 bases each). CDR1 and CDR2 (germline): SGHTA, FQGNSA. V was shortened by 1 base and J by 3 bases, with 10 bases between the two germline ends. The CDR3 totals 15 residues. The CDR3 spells CASSLVGAGYNEQFF. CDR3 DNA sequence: TGTGCCAGCAGCTTAGTCGGGGCGGGCTACAATGAGCAGTTCTTC. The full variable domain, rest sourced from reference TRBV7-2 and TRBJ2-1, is GAGVSQSPSNKVTEKGKDVELRCDPISGHTALYWYRQSLGQGLEFLIYFQGNSAPDKSGLPSDRFSAERTGGSVSTLTIQRTQQEDSAVYLCASSLVGAGYNEQFFGPGTRLTVL.

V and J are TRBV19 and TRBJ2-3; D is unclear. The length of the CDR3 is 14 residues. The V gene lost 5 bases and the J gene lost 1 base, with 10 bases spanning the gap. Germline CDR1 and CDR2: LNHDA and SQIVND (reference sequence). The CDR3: CASSSIAGTDTQYF. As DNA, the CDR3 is TGTGCCAGTAGTTCCATCGCGGGCACAGATACGCAGTATTTT. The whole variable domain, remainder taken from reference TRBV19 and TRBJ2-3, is DGGITQSPKYLFRKEGQNVTLSCEQNLNHDAMYWYRQDPGQGLRLIYYSQIVNDFQKGDIAEGYSVSREKKESFPLTVTSAQKNPTAFYLCASSSIAGTDTQYFGPGTRLTVL.

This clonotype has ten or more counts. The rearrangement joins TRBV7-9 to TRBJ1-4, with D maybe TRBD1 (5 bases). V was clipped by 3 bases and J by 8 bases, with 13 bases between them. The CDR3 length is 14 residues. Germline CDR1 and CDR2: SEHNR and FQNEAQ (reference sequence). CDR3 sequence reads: CASSLGTRREKLFF. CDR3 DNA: TGTGCCAGCAGCTTGGGGACGAGGAGGGAAAAACTGTTTTTT.

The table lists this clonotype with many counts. The CDR3 coding sequence is TGTGCCAGCTCAACCACCGTCAGGACAGTGAACACTGAAGCTTTCTTT. Translation: CASSTTVRTVNTEAFF. V and J are TRBV18 and TRBJ1-1; D perhaps matches TRBD1 (6 bases). The germline V and J ends were trimmed by 5 bases and 0 bases, with 16 bases remaining between them. Germline CDR1 KGHSH, CDR2 LQKENI. This CDR3 spans 16 amino acids.

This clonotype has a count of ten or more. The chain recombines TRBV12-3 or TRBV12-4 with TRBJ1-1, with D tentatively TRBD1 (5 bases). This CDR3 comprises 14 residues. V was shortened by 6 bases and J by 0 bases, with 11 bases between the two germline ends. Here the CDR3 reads CASSHDSMNTEAFF. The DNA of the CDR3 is TGTGCCAGCAGCCACGACAGTATGAACACTGAAGCTTTCTTT.

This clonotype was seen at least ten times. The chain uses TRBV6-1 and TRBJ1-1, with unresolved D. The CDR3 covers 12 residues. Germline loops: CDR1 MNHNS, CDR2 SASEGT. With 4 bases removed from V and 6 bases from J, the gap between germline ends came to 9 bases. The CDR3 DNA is TGTGCCAGCAGTGCCTCGGGGTCTGAAGCTTTCTTT. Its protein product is CASSASGSEAFF.

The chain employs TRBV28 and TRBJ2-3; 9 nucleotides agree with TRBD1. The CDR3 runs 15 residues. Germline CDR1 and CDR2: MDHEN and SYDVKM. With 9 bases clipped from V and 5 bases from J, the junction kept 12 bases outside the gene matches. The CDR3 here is CASPPRDRVKDTQYF. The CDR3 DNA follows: TGTGCCAGTCCCCCCCGGGACAGGGTTAAAGATACGCAGTATTTT.

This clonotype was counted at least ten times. Here the CDR3 DNA reads TGTGCCAGCAGCTTGACCTACAGGGGGGAGAATGGCTACACCTTC. It encodes CASSLTYRGENGYTF. V and J are TRBV7-9 and TRBJ1-2, with TRBD1 identical over 8 bases. This CDR3 contains 15 residues. CDR1 SEHNR and CDR2 FQNEAQ come from the germline V gene (reference sequence). Unmatched junction bases numbered 9, after V lost 3 bases and J lost 6 bases.

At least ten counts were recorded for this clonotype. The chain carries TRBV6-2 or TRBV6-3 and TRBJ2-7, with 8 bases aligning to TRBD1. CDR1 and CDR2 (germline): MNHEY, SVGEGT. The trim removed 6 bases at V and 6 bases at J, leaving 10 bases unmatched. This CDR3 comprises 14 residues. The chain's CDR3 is CASSPDRGHLEQYF. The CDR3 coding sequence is TGTGCCAGCAGCCCCGACAGGGGACACCTCGAGCAGTACTTC.

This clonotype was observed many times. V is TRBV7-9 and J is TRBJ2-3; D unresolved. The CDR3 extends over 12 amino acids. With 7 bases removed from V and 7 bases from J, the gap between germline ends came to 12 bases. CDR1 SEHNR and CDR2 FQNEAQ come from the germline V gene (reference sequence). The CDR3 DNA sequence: TGTGCCAGCACCGAGTGGACCCATACGCAGTATTTT. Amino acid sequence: CASTEWTHTQYF.

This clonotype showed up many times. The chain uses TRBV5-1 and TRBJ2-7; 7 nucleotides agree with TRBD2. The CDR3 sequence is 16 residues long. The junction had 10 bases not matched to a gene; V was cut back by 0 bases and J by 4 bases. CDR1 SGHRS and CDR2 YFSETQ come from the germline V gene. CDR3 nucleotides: TGCGCCAGCAGCTTGGACGGGGCGGGAGATGCGTACGAGCAGTACTTC. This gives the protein CASSLDGAGDAYEQYF.

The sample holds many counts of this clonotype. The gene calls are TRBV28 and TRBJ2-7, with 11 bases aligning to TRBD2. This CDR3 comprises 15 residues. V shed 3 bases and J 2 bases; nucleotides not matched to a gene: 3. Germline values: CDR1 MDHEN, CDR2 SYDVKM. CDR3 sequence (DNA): TGTGCCAGCAGTTTTATGACTAGCGGGACCTACGAGCAGTACTTC. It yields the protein CASSFMTSGTYEQYF.

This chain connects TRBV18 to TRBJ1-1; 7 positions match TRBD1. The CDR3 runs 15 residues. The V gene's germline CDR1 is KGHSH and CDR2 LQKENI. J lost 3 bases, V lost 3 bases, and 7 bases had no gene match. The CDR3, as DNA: TGTGCCAGCTCACCCGGGACAGAATTTTACACTGAAGCTTTCTTT. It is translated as CASSPGTEFYTEAFF.

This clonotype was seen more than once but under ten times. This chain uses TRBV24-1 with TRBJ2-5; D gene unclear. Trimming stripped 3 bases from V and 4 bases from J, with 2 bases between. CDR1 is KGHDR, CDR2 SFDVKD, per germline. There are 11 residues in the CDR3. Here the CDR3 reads CATSDRETQYF. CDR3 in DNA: TGTGCCACCAGTGATAGAGAGACCCAGTACTTC.

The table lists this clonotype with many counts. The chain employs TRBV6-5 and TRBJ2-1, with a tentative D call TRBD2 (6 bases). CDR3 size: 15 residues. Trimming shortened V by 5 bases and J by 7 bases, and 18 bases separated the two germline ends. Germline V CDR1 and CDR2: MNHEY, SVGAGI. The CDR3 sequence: CASSRPGLIQNEQFF. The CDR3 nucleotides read TGTGCCAGCAGTCGACCTGGACTAATACAAAATGAGCAGTTCTTC.

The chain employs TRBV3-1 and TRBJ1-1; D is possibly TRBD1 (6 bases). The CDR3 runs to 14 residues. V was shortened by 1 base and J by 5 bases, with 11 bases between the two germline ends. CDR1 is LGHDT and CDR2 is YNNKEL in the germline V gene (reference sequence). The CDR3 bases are TGTGCCAGCAGCCAAGGTGGCAGGGGTACTGAAGCTTTCTTT. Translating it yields CASSQGGRGTEAFF. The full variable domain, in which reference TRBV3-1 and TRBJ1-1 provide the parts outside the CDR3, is DTAVSQTPKYLVTQMGNDKSIKCEQNLGHDTMYWYKQDSKKFLKIMFSYNNKELIINETVPNRFSPKSPDKAHLNLHINSLELGDSAVYFCASSQGGRGTEAFFGQGTRLTVV.

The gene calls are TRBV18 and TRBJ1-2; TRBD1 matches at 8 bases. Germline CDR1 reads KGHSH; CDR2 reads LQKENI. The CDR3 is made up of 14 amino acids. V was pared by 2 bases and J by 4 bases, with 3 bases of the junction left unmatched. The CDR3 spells CASSPIQGAYGYTF. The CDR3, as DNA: TGTGCCAGCTCACCAATCCAGGGGGCCTATGGCTACACCTTC.

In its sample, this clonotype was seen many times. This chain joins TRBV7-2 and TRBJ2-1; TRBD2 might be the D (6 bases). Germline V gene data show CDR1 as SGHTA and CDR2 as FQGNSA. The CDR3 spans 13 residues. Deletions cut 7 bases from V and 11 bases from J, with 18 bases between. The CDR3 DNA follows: TGTGCCAGCACCCGGAGGGGCCTGGGGAAGCAGTTCTTC. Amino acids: CASTRRGLGKQFF.

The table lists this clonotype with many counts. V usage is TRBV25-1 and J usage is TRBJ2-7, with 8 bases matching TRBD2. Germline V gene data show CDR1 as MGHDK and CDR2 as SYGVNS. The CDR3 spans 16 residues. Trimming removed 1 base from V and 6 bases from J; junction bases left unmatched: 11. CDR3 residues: CASSEFTGGPYPEQYF. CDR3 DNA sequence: TGTGCCAGCAGTGAATTTACGGGAGGGCCTTATCCCGAGCAGTACTTC.

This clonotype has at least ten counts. The CDR3, as DNA: TGTGCCAGCAGCTTCTCAGGGGCCACCTACGAGCAGTACTTC. It translates to CASSFSGATYEQYF. This chain joins TRBV7-9 and TRBJ2-7, with TRBD1 as a possible D gene (6 bases). Germline loops: CDR1 SEHNR, CDR2 FQNEAQ (reference sequence). This CDR3 contains 14 residues. V was pared by 3 bases and J by 2 bases, with 11 bases between.

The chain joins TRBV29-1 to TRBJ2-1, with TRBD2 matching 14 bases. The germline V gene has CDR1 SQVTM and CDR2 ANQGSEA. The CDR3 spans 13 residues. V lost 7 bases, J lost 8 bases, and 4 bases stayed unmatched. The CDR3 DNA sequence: TGCAGCGGTCGACTAGCGGGAGGGTATGAGCAGTTCTTC. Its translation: CSGRLAGGYEQFF.

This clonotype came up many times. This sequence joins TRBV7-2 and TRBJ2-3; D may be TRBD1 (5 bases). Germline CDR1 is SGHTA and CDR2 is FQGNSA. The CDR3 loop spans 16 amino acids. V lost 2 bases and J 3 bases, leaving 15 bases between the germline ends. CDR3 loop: CASSLWGRRSTDTQYF. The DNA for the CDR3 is TGTGCCAGCAGCTTATGGGGCAGAAGGTCGACAGATACGCAGTATTTT.

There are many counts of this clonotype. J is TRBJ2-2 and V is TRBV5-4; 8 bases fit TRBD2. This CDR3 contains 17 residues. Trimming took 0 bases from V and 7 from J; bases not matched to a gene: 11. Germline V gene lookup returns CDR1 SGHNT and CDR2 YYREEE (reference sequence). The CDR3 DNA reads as TGTGCCAGCAGCTTGGTGCTGCGGGAGGCCGCGGACGGGGAGCTGTTTTTT. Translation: CASSLVLREAADGELFF. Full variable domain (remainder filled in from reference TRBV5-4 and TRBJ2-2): ETGVTQSPTHLIKTRGQQVTLRCSSQSGHNTVSWYQQALGQGPQFIFQYYREEENGRGNFPPRFSGLQFPNYSSELNVNALELDDSALYLCASSLVLREAADGELFFGEGSRLTVL.

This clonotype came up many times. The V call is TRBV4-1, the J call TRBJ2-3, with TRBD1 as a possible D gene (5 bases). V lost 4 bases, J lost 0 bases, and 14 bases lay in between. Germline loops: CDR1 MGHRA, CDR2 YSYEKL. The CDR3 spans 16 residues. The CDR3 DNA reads TGCGCCAGCAGCCCTCGGCAGGGAACTAGCACAGATACGCAGTATTTT. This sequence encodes CASSPRQGTSTDTQYF.

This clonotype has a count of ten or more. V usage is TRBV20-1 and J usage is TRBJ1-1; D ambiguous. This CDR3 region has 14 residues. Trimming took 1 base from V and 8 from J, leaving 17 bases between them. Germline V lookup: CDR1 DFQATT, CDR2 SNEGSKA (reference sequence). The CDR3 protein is CSARGPLSIGEAFF. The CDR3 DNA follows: TGCAGTGCTAGAGGTCCGTTATCTATAGGGGAAGCTTTCTTT.

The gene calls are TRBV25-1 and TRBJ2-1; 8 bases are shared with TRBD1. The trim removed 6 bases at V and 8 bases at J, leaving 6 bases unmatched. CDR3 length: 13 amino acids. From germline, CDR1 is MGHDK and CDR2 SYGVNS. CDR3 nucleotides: TGTGCCAGCAGAGGACAGGGAGAGTATGAGCAGTTCTTC. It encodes CASRGQGEYEQFF. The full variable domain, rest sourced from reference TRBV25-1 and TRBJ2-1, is EADIYQTPRYLVIGTGKKITLECSQTMGHDKMYWYQQDPGMELHLIHYSYGVNSTEKGDLSSESTVSRIRTEHFPLTLESARPSHTSQYLCASRGQGEYEQFFGPGTRLTVL.

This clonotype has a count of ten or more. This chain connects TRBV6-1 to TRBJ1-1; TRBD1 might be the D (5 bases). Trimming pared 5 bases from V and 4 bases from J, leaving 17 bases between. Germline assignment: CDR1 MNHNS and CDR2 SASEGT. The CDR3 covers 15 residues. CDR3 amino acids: CASSQPGGLGTEAFF. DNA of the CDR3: TGTGCCAGCAGTCAACCTGGGGGATTGGGCACTGAAGCTTTCTTT.

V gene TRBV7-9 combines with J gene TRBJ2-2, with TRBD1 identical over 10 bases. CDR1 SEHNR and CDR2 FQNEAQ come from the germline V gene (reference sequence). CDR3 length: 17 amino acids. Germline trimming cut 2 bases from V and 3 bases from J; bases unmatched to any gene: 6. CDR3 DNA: TGTGCCAGCAGCTTACCCCGACAGGGGGCTTACACCGGGGAGCTGTTTTTT. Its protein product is CASSLPRQGAYTGELFF.

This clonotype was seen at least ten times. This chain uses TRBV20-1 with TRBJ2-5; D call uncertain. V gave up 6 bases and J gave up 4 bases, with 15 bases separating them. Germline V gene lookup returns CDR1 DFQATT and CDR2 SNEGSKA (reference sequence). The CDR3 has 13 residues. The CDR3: CSASRAETETQYF. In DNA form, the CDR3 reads TGCAGTGCCTCCCGGGCAGAGACAGAGACCCAGTACTTC.

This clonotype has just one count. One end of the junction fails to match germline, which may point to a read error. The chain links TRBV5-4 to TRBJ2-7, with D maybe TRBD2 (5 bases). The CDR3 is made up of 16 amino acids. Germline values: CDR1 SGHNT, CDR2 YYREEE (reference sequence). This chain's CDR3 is CASSLGAGVAAYEQYF. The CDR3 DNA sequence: TGTGCCAGCAGTTTGGGTGCGGGTGTGGCGGCGTACGAGCAGTACTTC.

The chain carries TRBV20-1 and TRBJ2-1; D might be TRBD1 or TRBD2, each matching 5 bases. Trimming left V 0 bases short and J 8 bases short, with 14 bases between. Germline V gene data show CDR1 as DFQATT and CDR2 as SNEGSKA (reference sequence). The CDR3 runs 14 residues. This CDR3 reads CSARDLIGDDEQFF. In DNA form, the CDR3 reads TGCAGTGCTAGAGATCTGATCGGGGACGATGAGCAGTTCTTC.